A selection of T cell receptor beta chains follows, all from one sample in a study of T cells in localized non-small cell lung cancer. Generated by immunoSEQ multiplex PCR, the TCRdb table keeps only in-frame clones and is missing some. In the table there are around 140,000 clones, around 90% of which are singletons. The input for sequencing was peripheral blood, taken before any cancer treatment. These receptors were obtained from a female donor over 55 with stage I lung adenocarcinoma. The CDR3 runs from the conserved cysteine through the conserved F or W. Each record gives: D gene, clone size, V gene, J gene, CDR3 DNA, CDR3 protein. D genes are given only for firm matches. Rows may omit the clone size; those that give it use once, few, many or a size class.

>NA|NA|TRBV27|TRBJ1-5
TGTGCCAGCAGTTTATTTGGGAATAGCAATCAGCCCCAGCATTTT
CASSLFGNSNQPQHF
>NA|NA|TRBV7-3|TRBJ1-1
TGTGCCAGCAGCTTCTCGGGGAACACTGAAGCTTTCTTT
CASSFSGNTEAFF
>TRBD2|NA|TRBV18|TRBJ2-3
TGTGCCAGCTCACTCACCCGGGGGGGAAAACTCATCTCTAGCACAGATACGCAGTATTTT
CASSLTRGGKLISSTDTQYF
>TRBD1|NA|TRBV2|TRBJ1-6
TGTGCCAGCAGTCCACCAGGGGGTCGGGATTCACCCCTCCACTTT
CASSPPGGRDSPLHF
>NA|NA|TRBV30|TRBJ2-2
TGTGCCTGGAGGAGGTTGGGGGAATCGTTAGCCGGGGAGCTGTTTTTT
CAWRRLGESLAGELFF
>NA|few|TRBV7-9|TRBJ2-7
TGTGCCAGCAGCCCTACTTACGAGCAGTACTTC
CASSPTYEQYF
>TRBD1|NA|TRBV5-1|TRBJ2-1
TGCGCCAGCAGCTTGTATGGGACAGCCGCCTACAATGAGCAGTTCTTC
CASSLYGTAAYNEQFF
>NA|many|TRBV2|TRBJ1-5
TGTGCCAGCAGTGCGTTTCGGACGGATAGCAATCAGCCCCAGCATTTT
CASSAFRTDSNQPQHF
>NA|NA|TRBV7-8|TRBJ2-7
TGTGCCAGCAGCTTTACTAGGCACGAGCAGTACTTC
CASSFTRHEQYF
>TRBD2|once|TRBV5-8|TRBJ2-3
TGTGCCAGCAGCCGTAGCGGGAGGGCCTCCACGGATACGCAGTATTTT
CASSRSGRASTDTQYF
>NA|once|TRBV28|TRBJ1-4
TGTGCCAGCAGTTTGGGAAGAGTTAATGAAAAACTGTTTTTT
CASSLGRVNEKLFF
>NA|NA|TRBV28|TRBJ2-7
TGTGCCAGCAGTCCTAGCGCGGGTAGCGCGACCACCTACGAGCAGTACTTC
CASSPSAGSATTYEQYF
>TRBD2|NA|TRBV11-3|TRBJ2-5
TGTGCCAGCAGCTTTAGCGGGAGTGAGACCCAGTACTTC
CASSFSGSETQYF
>NA|NA|TRBV23-1|TRBJ2-6
TGCGCCAGCAGAGGACAGTTCCCCTCTGGGGCCAACGTCCTGACTTTC
CASRGQFPSGANVLTF
>NA|NA|TRBV4-1|TRBJ1-1
TGCGCCAGCAGCCAAGATTTCGGGCGTCTGAACACTGAAGCTTTCTTT
CASSQDFGRLNTEAFF
>NA|NA|TRBV18|TRBJ1-5
TGTGCCAGCTCAAAGGGGGACATTCAAAGTCAGCCCCAGCATTTT
CASSKGDIQSQPQHF
>NA|NA|TRBV4-2|TRBJ1-1
TGTGCCAGCAGCCGAGGTGGCGGTCGGAACACTGAAGCTTTCTTT
CASSRGGGRNTEAFF
>NA|few|TRBV7-9|TRBJ2-3
TGTGCCAGCAGCTTAACAGGGCCTACAGATACGCAGTATTTT
CASSLTGPTDTQYF
>NA|NA|TRBV28|TRBJ2-5
TGTGCCAGCATTAAGCCAAGCAGGGTTGAGACCCAGTACTTC
CASIKPSRVETQYF
>NA|NA|TRBV29-1|TRBJ2-2
TGCAGCGTCTGGTTAGTGGGGTTTAACACCGGGGAGCTGTTTTTT
CSVWLVGFNTGELFF
>TRBD1|NA|TRBV5-1|TRBJ2-3
TGCGCCAGCAGCTTAACAGGGGGATTAACAGATACGCAGTATTTT
CASSLTGGLTDTQYF
>TRBD2|NA|TRBV5-4|TRBJ2-1
TGTGCCAGCAGCTCGAGACTAGCGGGAGAAGATGAGCAGTTCTTC
CASSSRLAGEDEQFF
>NA|NA|TRBV11-2|TRBJ2-5
TGTGCCAGCAGCTTAGATATAGTCAACCAAGAGACCCAGTACTTC
CASSLDIVNQETQYF
>NA|NA|TRBV4-2|TRBJ2-1
TGTGCCAGCAGCCATCCCCAGGTGGGTTCGGCGGAGCAGTTCTTC
CASSHPQVGSAEQFF
>NA|NA|TRBV7-3|TRBJ2-5
TGTGCCAGCAGCTTAAGTCCCGCCCCAGAGACCCAGTACTTC
CASSLSPAPETQYF
>NA|NA|TRBV2|TRBJ1-2
TGTGCCAGCAGTGTACTGACTACCGGGAGGTCAACTGGCTACACCTTC
CASSVLTTGRSTGYTF
>NA|NA|TRBV10-1|TRBJ2-3
TGCGCCAGCAGCCGGGACTCCGGGGATACGCAGTATTTT
CASSRDSGDTQYF
>NA|NA|TRBV29-1|TRBJ2-5
TGCAGCGTTGAAAACGGGGAGACCCAGTACTTC
CSVENGETQYF
>TRBD1|NA|TRBV2|TRBJ1-2
TGTGCCAGCAGCGGACAGGCGTCTAACTATGGCTACACCTTC
CASSGQASNYGYTF
>NA|NA|TRBV19|TRBJ1-1
TGTGCCAGTAGTATGGGGTGGGGGGCCACTGAAGCTTTCTTT
CASSMGWGATEAFF
>NA|NA|TRBV5-8|TRBJ1-1
TGTGCCAGCAGCCTACTATCGCGGGGGAACACTGAAGCTTTCTTT
CASSLLSRGNTEAFF
>NA|NA|TRBV5-1|TRBJ2-1
TGCGCCAGCAGCTTGGATTCGGGAGTCAATGAGCAGTTCTTC
CASSLDSGVNEQFF
>NA|NA|TRBV28|TRBJ1-2
TGTGCCAGCAGTTTATTTGGCGGCTACACCTTC
CASSLFGGYTF
>NA|NA|TRBV7-9|TRBJ1-1
TGTGCCAGCAGCTTTTCACAGCCATCCGAAGCTTTCTTT
CASSFSQPSEAFF
>TRBD1|NA|TRBV9|TRBJ2-4
TGTGCCAGCAGCGTAGGCTCTCAGGGACAGAAGTACCAGAGGGGAGCCAAAAACATTCAGTACTTC
CASSVGSQGQKYQRGAKNIQYF
>NA|NA|TRBV9|TRBJ2-1
TGTGCCAGCAGCGCCAGGGACAGGCCGGGGGGTTACAATGAGCAGTTCTTC
CASSARDRPGGYNEQFF
>NA|NA|TRBV11-2|TRBJ2-5
TGTGCCAGCAGCCAGACAGGTCGTGGGGAGACCCAGTACTTC
CASSQTGRGETQYF
>TRBD1|few|TRBV9|TRBJ2-7
TGTGCCAGCAGTACCGGGACAGGGTACGAGCAGTACTTC
CASSTGTGYEQYF
>NA|NA|TRBV20-1|TRBJ2-7
TGCAGTGCGGAGGTTTCCTACGAGCAGTACTTC
CSAEVSYEQYF
>NA|NA|TRBV19|TRBJ2-7
TGTGCCAGTAGTATAGATCTATCCCGACTAGATTTGACCTACGAGCAGTACTTC
CASSIDLSRLDLTYEQYF
>TRBD2|NA|TRBV6-6|TRBJ2-1
TGTGCCAGCAGTCCTAGCGGGAGTGGTAATGAGCAGTTCTTC
CASSPSGSGNEQFF
>NA|NA|TRBV6-1|TRBJ2-3
TGTGCCAGCAGTGCGAGAATGGGGGTGGTCGGCACAGATACGCAGTATTTT
CASSARMGVVGTDTQYF
>NA|NA|TRBV15|TRBJ1-3
TGTGCCACCAGCAGAGACCAGACAGGCTCTGGAAACACCATATATTTT
CATSRDQTGSGNTIYF
>TRBD2|NA|TRBV10-2|TRBJ2-1
TGCGCCAGCAGCCGAACTACTAGCGCAACATACAATGAGCAGTTCTTC
CASSRTTSATYNEQFF
>TRBD2|few|TRBV28|TRBJ2-1
TGTGCCAGCGGGGGACTAGCGGGAGCCAATGAGCAGTTCTTC
CASGGLAGANEQFF
>TRBD2|few|TRBV7-3|TRBJ2-3
TGTGCCAGCAGCCGCAGCGGGACCCCGGGGGATACGCAGTATTTT
CASSRSGTPGDTQYF
>NA|few|TRBV29-1|TRBJ2-3
TGCAGCACAGACACAGATACGCAGTATTTT
CSTDTDTQYF
>NA|once|TRBV6-1|TRBJ1-1
TGTGCCAGCAGTGGACCTTCGAAGAACACTGAAGCTTTCTTT
CASSGPSKNTEAFF
>NA|NA|TRBV7-9|TRBJ2-3
TGTGCCAGCAGCACTTGGGGGAACGATACGCAGTATTTT
CASSTWGNDTQYF
>NA|once|TRBV4-1|TRBJ1-4
TGCGCCAGCAGCCAAGAATGGGGTAATGAAAAACTGTTTTTT
CASSQEWGNEKLFF
>NA|NA|TRBV28|TRBJ2-1
TGTGCCAGCAGTCCCCGGCCCGATCGGGGGAATGAGCAGTTCTTC
CASSPRPDRGNEQFF
>NA|NA|TRBV2|TRBJ2-3
TGTGCCAGCATGGGTAGACTAAACACAGATACGCAGTATTTT
CASMGRLNTDTQYF
>TRBD2|NA|TRBV9|TRBJ2-1
TGTGCCAGCAGCGTAGTTGTTAGCGGGAGCGTTAATGAGCAGTTCTTC
CASSVVVSGSVNEQFF